A single sample is the source of the 6 T cell receptor beta chains below, sequenced in a study of Siglec-9 on CD8 T cells in melanoma (dated by TCRdb to about 2019). Library preparation employed the immunoSEQ multiplex PCR assay. TCRdb limited this immuneACCESS table to in-frame rearrangements with V and J called. A share of clones is missing; checked studies link under half to unresolved V genes, and the rest is unexplained. The sample table shows 25,000 to 30,000 clones, and around three quarters are seen once. Almost 6% of the sample rests with the top ten. Sequencing input: Siglec-9- CD8+ T cells sorted from blood. The cell subset or site label of this sample denotes: CD8 T cells lacking Siglec-9. The receptors here all came from a human donor in good health.

J is TRBJ2-5 and V is TRBV5-3, with D uncertain. TRBV5-3 has ORF status, its function being uncertain. Between the trimmed V and J ends, which lost 5 bases and 1 base, there was a span of 12 bases. The CDR3 extends over 14 amino acids. CDR3 in amino acids: CARREGRVQETQYF. The CDR3 DNA reads as TGTGCCAGAAGGGAAGGACGGGTCCAAGAGACCCAGTACTTC.

CDR3 residues: CASSFGGTLEAFF. The CDR3 DNA reads TGTGCCAGCAGCTTTGGGGGAACTTTGGAAGCTTTCTTT. The V call is TRBV7-9, the J call TRBJ1-1; tentatively, D is TRBD1 (5 bases). V was clipped by 3 bases and J by 8 bases, with 13 bases between them. The germline gives CDR1 SEHNR, CDR2 FQNEAQ (reference sequence). CDR3 size: 13 residues.

The sample holds a few counts of this clone. The rearrangement links TRBV5-6 to TRBJ1-5; D possibly corresponds to TRBD1 (5 bases). Germline V lookup: CDR1 SGHDT, CDR2 YYEEEE. Deletions cut 4 bases from V and 7 bases from J, with 15 bases between. This CDR3 spans 14 amino acids. The CDR3 is CASSPGQGLQPQHF. The DNA of the CDR3 is TGTGCCAGCAGCCCCGGGCAGGGATTGCAGCCCCAGCATTTT.

This clone was seen a single time. V and J are TRBV7-3 and TRBJ2-2; D perhaps matches TRBD1 (6 bases). Trimming took off 4 bases at V and 7 bases at J, with 16 bases between the two ends. Germline V lookup: CDR1 SGHTA, CDR2 FQGTGA. This CDR3 contains 15 residues. CDR3 sequence reads: CASSSEAGANGELFF. As DNA, the CDR3 is TGTGCCAGCAGCTCAGAAGCAGGGGCGAACGGGGAGCTGTTTTTT.

This chain uses TRBV9 with TRBJ1-1; the D gene is possibly TRBD1 (5 bases). The CDR3 is 15 residues long. V shed 0 bases and J shed 3 bases, with 12 bases lying between them. Germline V gene lookup returns CDR1 SGDLS and CDR2 YYNGEE. The CDR3 reads CASSVGTGADTEAFF. The CDR3 DNA sequence: TGTGCCAGCAGCGTAGGGACTGGGGCGGACACTGAAGCTTTCTTT. The full variable domain, in which reference TRBV9 and TRBJ1-1 provide the parts outside the CDR3, is DSGVTQTPKHLITATGQRVTLRCSPRSGDLSVYWYQQSLDQGLQFLIQYYNGEERAKGNILERFSAQQFPDLHSELNLSSLELGDSALYFCASSVGTGADTEAFFGQGTRLTVV.

This clone has a handful of counts. V and J are TRBV7-6 and TRBJ1-1; no definite D call. CDR1 and CDR2 from the germline V gene are SGHVS and FNYEAQ. V was shortened by 5 bases and J by 4 bases, with 11 bases between the two germline ends. The CDR3 spans 13 residues. The CDR3 nucleotides are TGTGCCAGCAGCCCCGGGTGGAGCACTGAAGCTTTCTTT. This sequence encodes CASSPGWSTEAFF.